This record covers a single T cell receptor beta chain. CDR1 and CDR2 from the germline V gene are MNHNY and SVGAGI (reference sequence). The CDR3 totals 15 residues. J lost 1 base, V lost 8 bases, and 7 bases had no gene match. The data derive from a study of blood T cells in healthy people across ages. A J-beta primer mix and a sample-barcoded 5' primer were used in a second PCR of about 7 to 12 cycles. One entry per CDR3 protein, called by TCRdb with MiXCR from the 5' RACE reads. The profile shows almost 550,000 distinct CDR3 sequences, 20% to 30% of them singletons. These records were also assigned to another study, of T cells of mothers and their children.

The chain recombines TRBV6-6 with TRBJ2-3, with 9 bases that match TRBD2. The sequencing sample was made of blood. The source is a boy between 10 and 17 years old in good health. CDR3 coding DNA: TGTGCCAGCTGGCGGGGGGGCTTCGGCACAGATACGCAGTATTTT. Its protein is CASWRGGFGTDTQYF.